In this sample, the clone carrying this T cell receptor beta chain turned up a few times. Its specificity is unknown. V was clipped by 7 bases and J by 5 bases, with 18 bases between them. CDR3 size: 15 residues. TCRdb reprocessed the reads via MiXCR and lists one record per CDR3 protein. The repertoire holds under 500,000 distinct CDR3 sequences, with approximately 42% as singletons. This specimen comes from a study of T cell repertoires in cytomegalovirus infection. The overall study: Epitope selection comprised recently identified HLA-C-restricted CMV epitopes and well-studied HLA-B-restricted CMV epitopes.

General study findings and limits: The ex vivo response showed dominance by HLA-C-restricted CMV-specific TCR beta clonotypes. Adding up the frequency of public TCR beta families identified people who carried CMV plus the relevant HLA.

This sequence originates from a human donor in good health (CMV status not recorded). Some clones in this sample may be carry-over from other donors' samples. Sequencing was performed on cultured PBMCs, taken from culture after CMV antigen stimulation. The chain employs TRBV12-3 or TRBV12-4 and TRBJ2-1, with D perhaps matching TRBD1 or TRBD2 (7 bases each). The CDR3: CASTPRGGPDNEQFF. For the CDR3, the DNA is TGTGCCAGCACCCCCAGGGGGGGGCCGGACAATGAGCAGTTCTTC.